The clone carrying this TCR beta chain is a singleton in its sample. Antigen: not known. Sequencing used immunoSEQ multiplex PCR; TCRdb keeps in-frame clones, though not all of them. Among 50,000 or so clones, roughly 90% were seen once, and the ten largest hold around 14%. These data are taken from a study of PD-1 blockade in classical Hodgkin lymphoma. General observations from the study: In newly diagnosed patients, baseline TCR diversity was reportedly below that of healthy donors. By C4D1 there was a significant rise in CD4+ TCR diversity but not in CD8+ TCR diversity.

Indicated time point: cycle 4 day 1 (C4D1), after about 6 weeks of nivolumab. Every patient relapsed after autologous stem cell transplantation, and brentuximab vedotin exposure varied. V lost 5 bases and J 4 bases, leaving 23 bases between the germline ends. Germline CDR1 is MNHEY and CDR2 is SMNVEV (reference sequence). This CDR3 has 17 amino acids. The chain is built from TRBV27 and TRBJ1-2; D uncertain. The sample here was peripheral blood mononuclear cells (PBMCs), taken before the fourth cycle of nivolumab. This receptor was taken from a human donor with classical Hodgkin lymphoma. The CDR3 reads CASSPQLNLGVIYGYTF. The CDR3 bases are TGTGCCAGCAGTCCGCAACTTAACCTCGGGGTCATCTATGGCTACACCTTC.